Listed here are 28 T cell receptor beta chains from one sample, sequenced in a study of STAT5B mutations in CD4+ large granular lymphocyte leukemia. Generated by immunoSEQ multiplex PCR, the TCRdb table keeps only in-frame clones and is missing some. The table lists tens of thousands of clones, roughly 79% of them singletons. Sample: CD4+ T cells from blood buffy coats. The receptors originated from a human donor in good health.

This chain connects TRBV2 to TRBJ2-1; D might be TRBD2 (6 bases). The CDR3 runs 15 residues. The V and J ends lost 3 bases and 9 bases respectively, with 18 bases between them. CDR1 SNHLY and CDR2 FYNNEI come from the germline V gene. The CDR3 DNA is TGTGCCAGCAGTGAGGGTGGCGGGAATCCCTCTGAGCAGTTCTTC. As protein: CASSEGGGNPSEQFF.

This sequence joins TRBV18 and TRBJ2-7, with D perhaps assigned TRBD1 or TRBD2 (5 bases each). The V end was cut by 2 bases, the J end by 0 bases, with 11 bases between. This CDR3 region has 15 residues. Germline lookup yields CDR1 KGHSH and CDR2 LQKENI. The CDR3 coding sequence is TGTGCCAGCTCACCAACGGCCGGGGCCTCCTACGAGCAGTACTTC. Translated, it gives CASSPTAGASYEQYF.

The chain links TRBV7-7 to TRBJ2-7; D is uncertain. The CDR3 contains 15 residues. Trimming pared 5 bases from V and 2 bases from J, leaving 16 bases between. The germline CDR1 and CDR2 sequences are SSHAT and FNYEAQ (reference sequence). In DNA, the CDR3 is TGTGCCAGCAGCCCGTTCGACGGCGCAGCCTACGAGCAGTACTTC. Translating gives CASSPFDGAAYEQYF. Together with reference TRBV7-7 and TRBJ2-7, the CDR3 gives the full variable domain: GAGVSQSPRYKVTKRGQDVTLRCDPISSHATLYWYQQALGQGPEFLTYFNYEAQPDKSGLPSDRFSAERPEGSISTLTIQRTEQRDSAMYRCASSPFDGAAYEQYFGPGTRLTVT.

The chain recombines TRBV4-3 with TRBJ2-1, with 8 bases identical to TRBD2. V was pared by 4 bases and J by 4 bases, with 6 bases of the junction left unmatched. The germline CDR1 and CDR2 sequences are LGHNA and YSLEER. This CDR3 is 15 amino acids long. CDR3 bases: TGCGCCAGCAGCCCGGGGGGGCACCCTTACAATGAGCAGTTCTTC. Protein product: CASSPGGHPYNEQFF.

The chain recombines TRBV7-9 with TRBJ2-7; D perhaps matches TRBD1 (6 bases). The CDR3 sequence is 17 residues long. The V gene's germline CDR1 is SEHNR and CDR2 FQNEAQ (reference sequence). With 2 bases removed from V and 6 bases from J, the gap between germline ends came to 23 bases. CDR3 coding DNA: TGTGCCAGCAGCTTACTGACCAAAGACAGGCGCCTCTCCGAGCAGTACTTC. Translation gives CASSLLTKDRRLSEQYF.

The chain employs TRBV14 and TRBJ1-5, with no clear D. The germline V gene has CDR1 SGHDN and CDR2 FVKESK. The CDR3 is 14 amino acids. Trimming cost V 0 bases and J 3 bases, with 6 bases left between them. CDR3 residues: CASSQDYTNQPQHF. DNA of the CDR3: TGTGCCAGCAGCCAAGATTACACCAATCAGCCCCAGCATTTT.

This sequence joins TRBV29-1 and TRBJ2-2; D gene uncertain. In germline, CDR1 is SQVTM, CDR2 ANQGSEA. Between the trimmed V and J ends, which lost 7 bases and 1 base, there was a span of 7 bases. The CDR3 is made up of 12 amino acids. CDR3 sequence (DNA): TGCAGCGGGTGGGTGAACACCGGGGAGCTGTTTTTT. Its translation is CSGWVNTGELFF.

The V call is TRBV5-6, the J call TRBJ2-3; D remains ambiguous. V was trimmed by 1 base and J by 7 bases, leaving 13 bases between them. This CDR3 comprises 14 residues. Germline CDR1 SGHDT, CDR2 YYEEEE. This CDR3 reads CASSLPGPVNTQYF. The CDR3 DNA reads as TGTGCCAGCAGCTTGCCTGGCCCCGTAAATACGCAGTATTTT.

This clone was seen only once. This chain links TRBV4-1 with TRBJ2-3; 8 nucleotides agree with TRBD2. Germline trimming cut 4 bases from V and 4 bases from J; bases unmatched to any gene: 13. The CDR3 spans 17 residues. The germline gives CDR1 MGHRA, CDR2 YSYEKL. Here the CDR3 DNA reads TGCGCCAGCAGCCCGAGAATCCCGACTAGCGACGCAGATACGCAGTATTTT. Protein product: CASSPRIPTSDADTQYF.

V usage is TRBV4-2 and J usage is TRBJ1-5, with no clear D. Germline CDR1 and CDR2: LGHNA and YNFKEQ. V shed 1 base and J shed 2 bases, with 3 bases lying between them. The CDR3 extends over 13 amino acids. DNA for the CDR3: TGTGCCAGCAGCCAAGGTGGCAATCAGCCCCAGCATTTT. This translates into CASSQGGNQPQHF.

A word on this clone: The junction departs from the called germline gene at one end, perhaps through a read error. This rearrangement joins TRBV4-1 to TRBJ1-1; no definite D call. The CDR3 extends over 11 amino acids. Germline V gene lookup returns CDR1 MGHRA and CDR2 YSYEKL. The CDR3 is CASTQNTEAFF. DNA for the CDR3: TGTGCCAGTACCCAGAACACTGAAGCTTTCTTT.

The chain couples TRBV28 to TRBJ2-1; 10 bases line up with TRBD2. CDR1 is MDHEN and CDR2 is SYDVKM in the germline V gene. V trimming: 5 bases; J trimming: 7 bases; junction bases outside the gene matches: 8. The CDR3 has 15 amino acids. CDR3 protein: CASSPPGLAPNEQFF. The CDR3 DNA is TGTGCCAGCAGTCCTCCGGGACTAGCGCCGAATGAGCAGTTCTTC.

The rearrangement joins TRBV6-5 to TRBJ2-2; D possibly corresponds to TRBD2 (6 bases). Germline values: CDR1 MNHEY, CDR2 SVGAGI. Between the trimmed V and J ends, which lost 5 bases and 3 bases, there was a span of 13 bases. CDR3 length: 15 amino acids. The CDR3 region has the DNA TGTGCCAGCAGTGCGCCCGGGGACTACACCGGGGAGCTGTTTTTT. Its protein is CASSAPGDYTGELFF.

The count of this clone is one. This chain's CDR3 is CATSRASGTGNEKLFF. The CDR3, as DNA: TGTGCCACCAGCAGAGCCTCCGGGACAGGGAATGAAAAACTGTTTTTT. V usage is TRBV15 and J usage is TRBJ1-4, with 9 bases fitting TRBD1. This CDR3 spans 16 amino acids. V gave up 1 base and J gave up 5 bases; unmatched junction bases: 5. Germline lookup yields CDR1 LNHNV and CDR2 YYDKDF (reference sequence).

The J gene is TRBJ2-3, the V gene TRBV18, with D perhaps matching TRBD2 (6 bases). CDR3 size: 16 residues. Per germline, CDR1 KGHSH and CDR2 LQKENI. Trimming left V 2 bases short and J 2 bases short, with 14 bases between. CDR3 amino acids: CASSPSGLYLTDTQYF. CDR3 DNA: TGTGCCAGCTCACCAAGCGGACTATACCTCACAGATACGCAGTATTTT.

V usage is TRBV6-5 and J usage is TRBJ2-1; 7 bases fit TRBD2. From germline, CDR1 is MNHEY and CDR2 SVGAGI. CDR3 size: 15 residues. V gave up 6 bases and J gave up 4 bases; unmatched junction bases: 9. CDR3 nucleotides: TGTGCCAGCAGCAAGACCGCTAGCGGTTACAATGAGCAGTTCTTC. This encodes CASSKTASGYNEQFF.

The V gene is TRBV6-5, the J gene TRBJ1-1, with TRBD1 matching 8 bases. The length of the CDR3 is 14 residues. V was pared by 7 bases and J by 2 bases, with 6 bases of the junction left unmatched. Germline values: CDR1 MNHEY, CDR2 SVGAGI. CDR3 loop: CASNRGTANTEAFF. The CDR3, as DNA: TGTGCCAGCAACAGGGGGACAGCAAACACTGAAGCTTTCTTT.

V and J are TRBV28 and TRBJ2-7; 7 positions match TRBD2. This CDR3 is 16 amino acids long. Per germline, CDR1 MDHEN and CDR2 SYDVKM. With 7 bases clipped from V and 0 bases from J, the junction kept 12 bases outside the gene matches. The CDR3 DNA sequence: TGTGCCAGCACTAGCGGAGCCCTGTACAACTCCTACGAGCAGTACTTC. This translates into CASTSGALYNSYEQYF.

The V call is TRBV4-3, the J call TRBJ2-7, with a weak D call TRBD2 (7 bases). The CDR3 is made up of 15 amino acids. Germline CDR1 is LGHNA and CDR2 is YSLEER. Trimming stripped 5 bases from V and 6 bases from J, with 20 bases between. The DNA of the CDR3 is TGCGCCAGCAGCAAAGGGGGGGGTACATTATCCGAGCAGTACTTC. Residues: CASSKGGGTLSEQYF.

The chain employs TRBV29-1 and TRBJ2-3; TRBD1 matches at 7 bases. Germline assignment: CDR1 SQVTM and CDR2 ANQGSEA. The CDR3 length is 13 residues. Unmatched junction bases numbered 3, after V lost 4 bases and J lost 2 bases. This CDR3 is CSVVTGTTDTQYF. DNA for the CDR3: TGCAGCGTTGTGACAGGGACCACAGATACGCAGTATTTT.

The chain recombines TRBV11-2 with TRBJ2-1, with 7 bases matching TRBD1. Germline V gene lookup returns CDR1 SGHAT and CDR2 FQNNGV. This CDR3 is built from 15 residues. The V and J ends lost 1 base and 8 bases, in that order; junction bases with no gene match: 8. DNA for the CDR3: TGTGCCAGCAGCTTAGGGAATTACAGGGGCGATGAGCAGTTCTTC. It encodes CASSLGNYRGDEQFF.

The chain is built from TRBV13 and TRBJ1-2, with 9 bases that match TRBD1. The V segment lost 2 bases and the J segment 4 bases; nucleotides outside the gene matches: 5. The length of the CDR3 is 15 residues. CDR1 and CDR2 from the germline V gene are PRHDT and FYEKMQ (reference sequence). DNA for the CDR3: TGTGCCAGCAGCTTACGGGACAGGGTCTCCTATGGCTACACCTTC. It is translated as CASSLRDRVSYGYTF. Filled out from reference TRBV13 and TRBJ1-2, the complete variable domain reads AAGVIQSPRHLIKEKRETATLKCYPIPRHDTVYWYQQGPGQDPQFLISFYEKMQSDKGSIPDRFSAQQFSDYHSELNMSSLELGDSALYFCASSLRDRVSYGYTFGSGTRLTVV.

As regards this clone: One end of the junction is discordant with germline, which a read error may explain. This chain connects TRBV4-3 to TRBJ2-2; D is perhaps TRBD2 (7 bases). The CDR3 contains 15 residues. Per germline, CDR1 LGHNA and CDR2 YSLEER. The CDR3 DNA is TGCGCCGGCAGCCACGTGGGAGGGGGTACCGGGGAGCTGTTTTTT. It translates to CAGSHVGGGTGELFF.

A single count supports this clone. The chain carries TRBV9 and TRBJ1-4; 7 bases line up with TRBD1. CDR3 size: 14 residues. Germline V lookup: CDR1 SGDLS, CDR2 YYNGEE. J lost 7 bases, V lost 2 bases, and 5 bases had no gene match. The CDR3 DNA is TGTGCCAGCAGCGTGGCCCCAGGGGGTGAAAAACTGTTTTTT. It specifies CASSVAPGGEKLFF.

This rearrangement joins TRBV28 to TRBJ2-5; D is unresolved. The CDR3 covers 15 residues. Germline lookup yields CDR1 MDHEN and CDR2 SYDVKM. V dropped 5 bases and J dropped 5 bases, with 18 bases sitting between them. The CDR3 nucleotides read TGTGCCAGCAGTAAGGGCAGGCGAAGAACGGAGACCCAGTACTTC. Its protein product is CASSKGRRRTETQYF.

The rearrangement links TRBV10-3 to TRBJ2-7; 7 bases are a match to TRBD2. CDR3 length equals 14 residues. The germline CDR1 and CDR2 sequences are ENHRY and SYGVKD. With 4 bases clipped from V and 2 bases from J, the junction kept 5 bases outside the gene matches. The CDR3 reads CAISGEGAPYEQYF. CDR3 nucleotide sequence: TGTGCCATCAGTGGGGAGGGAGCGCCCTACGAGCAGTACTTC.

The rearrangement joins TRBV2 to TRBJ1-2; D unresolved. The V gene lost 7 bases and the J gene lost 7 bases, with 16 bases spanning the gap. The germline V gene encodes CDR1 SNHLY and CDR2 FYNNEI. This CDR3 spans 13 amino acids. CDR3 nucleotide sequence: TGTGCCAGCAAAGGGAGTTTCTTCTCTGGCTACACCTTC. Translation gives CASKGSFFSGYTF.

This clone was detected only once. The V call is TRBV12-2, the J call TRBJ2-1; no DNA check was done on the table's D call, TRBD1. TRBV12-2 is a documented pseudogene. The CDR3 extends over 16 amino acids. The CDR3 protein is CASRLDRNCECNEQFF. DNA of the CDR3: TGTGCAAGTCGCCTCGACAGGAACTGCGAATGCAATGAGCAGTTCTTC.